This TCR beta chain was found in a study of blood T cell repertoires in COVID-19. For the study at large: The cDNA or gDNA used as material had been derived from T cells, B-cell-depleted T cells, or PBMCs.

V dropped 1 base and J dropped 5 bases, with 9 bases sitting between them. Germline V gene data show CDR1 as SGHAT and CDR2 as FQNNGV. This CDR3 has 13 residues. Libraries were prepared by immunoSEQ multiplex PCR; TCRdb keeps only in-frame clonotypes and omits some of them. The profile shows about 430,000 clones, approximately 92% of them singletons. The receptor comes from a man aged 25 to 40 who had recovered from COVID-19. Sequencing was performed on PBMCs or T cells enriched from blood (not recorded which). V gene TRBV11-2 combines with J gene TRBJ2-7; tentatively, D is TRBD1 (6 bases). The CDR3 loop is CASSLGTAHEQYF. The DNA of the CDR3 is TGTGCCAGCAGCTTAGGGACAGCCCACGAGCAGTACTTC.